These 4 T cell receptor beta chains were all obtained from the same sample, sequenced in a study of cytomegalovirus exposure and HLA in healthy donors (dated by TCRdb to the late 2010s). The method was the immunoSEQ multiplex PCR assay. For the multiplex PCR, a mixture combining 60 forward primers for TCR Vbeta segments and 13 reverse primers for TCR Jbeta segments was used. TCRdb holds this immuneACCESS table with in-frame rearrangements only. Some clones are missing; in checked studies, unresolved V genes explain under half, and the rest has no known cause. This sample has 100,000 to 150,000 clones in its table, and roughly 80% of those were observed once. Together, the top ten hold approximately 4% of the sample. What was sequenced was PBMCs. These receptors came from a man aged 18 to 35 in good health and CMV-seropositive.

This clone was detected once. The chain has TRBV27 and TRBJ2-5; TRBD2 matches at 13 bases. The CDR3 contains 17 residues. CDR1 and CDR2 (germline): MNHEY, SMNVEV (reference sequence). V lost 5 bases, J lost 5 bases, and 11 bases stayed unmatched. CDR3 sequence (DNA): TGTGCCAGCAGTAAAATTGGACTAGCGGGAGTTGGGGAGACCCAGTACTTC. Its translation: CASSKIGLAGVGETQYF.

This clone was seen only once. A junction boundary mismatches the germline segment, possibly from a read error. This sample also contains other DNA sequences that code for the same CDR3. The chain couples TRBV5-1 to TRBJ1-1; D not certain. Germline V lookup: CDR1 SGHRS, CDR2 YFSETQ. CDR3 length equals 13 residues. The chain's CDR3 is CASSLGGKTEAFF. The CDR3 region has the DNA TGCGCTAGCAGCTTGGGAGGGAAAACTGAAGCTTTCTTT.

J is TRBJ1-2 and V is TRBV7-9; TRBD1 might be the D (6 bases). V was pared by 4 bases and J by 6 bases, with 15 bases between. Germline V gene data show CDR1 as SEHNR and CDR2 as FQNEAQ (reference sequence). The CDR3 loop spans 14 amino acids. The CDR3 here is CASSSSTGPNGYTF. The CDR3 DNA reads as TGTGCCAGCAGCTCCTCAACAGGGCCCAATGGCTACACCTTC. Based on the CDR3 plus reference TRBV7-9 and TRBJ1-2, the full variable domain is DTGVSQNPRHKITKRGQNVTFRCDPISEHNRLYWYRQTLGQGPEFLTYFQNEAQLEKSRLLSDRFSAERPKGSFSTLEIQRTEQGDSAMYLCASSSSTGPNGYTFGSGTRLTVV.

The sample holds a few counts of this clone. The rearrangement joins TRBV19 to TRBJ2-2; 12 bases fit TRBD2. Germline CDR1 and CDR2: LNHDA and SQIVND (reference sequence). The ends lost 1 base at V and 6 bases at J; junction bases unmatched: 9. CDR3 length: 18 residues. DNA for the CDR3: TGTGCCAGTAGTATAGGGTTCCTAGCGGGGGGGCAACCCGGGGAGCTGTTTTTT. It encodes CASSIGFLAGGQPGELFF. The full variable domain, its missing parts supplied by reference TRBV19 and TRBJ2-2, is DGGITQSPKYLFRKEGQNVTLSCEQNLNHDAMYWYRQDPGQGLRLIYYSQIVNDFQKGDIAEGYSVSREKKESFPLTVTSAQKNPTAFYLCASSIGFLAGGQPGELFFGEGSRLTVL.